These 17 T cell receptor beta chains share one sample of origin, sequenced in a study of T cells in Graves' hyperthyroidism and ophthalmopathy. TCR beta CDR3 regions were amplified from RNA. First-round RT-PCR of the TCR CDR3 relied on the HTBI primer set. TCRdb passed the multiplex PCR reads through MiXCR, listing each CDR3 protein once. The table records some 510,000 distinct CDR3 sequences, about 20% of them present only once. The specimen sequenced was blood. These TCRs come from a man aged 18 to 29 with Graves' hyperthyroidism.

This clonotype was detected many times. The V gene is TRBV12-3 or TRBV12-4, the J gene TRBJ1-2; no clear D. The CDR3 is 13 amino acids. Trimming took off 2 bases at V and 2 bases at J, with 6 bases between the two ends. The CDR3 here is CASSLSLNYGYTF. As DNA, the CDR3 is TGTGCCAGCAGTTTATCGCTAAACTATGGCTACACCTTC.

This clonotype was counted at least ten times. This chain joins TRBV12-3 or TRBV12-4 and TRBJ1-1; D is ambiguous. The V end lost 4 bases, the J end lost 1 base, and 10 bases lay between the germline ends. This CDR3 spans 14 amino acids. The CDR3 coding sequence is TGTGCCAGCAGTTGGTATCGGGGGAACACTGAAGCTTTCTTT. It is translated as CASSWYRGNTEAFF.

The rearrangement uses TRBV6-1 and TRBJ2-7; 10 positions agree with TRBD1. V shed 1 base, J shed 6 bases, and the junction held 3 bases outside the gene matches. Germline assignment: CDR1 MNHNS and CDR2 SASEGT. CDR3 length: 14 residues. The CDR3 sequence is CASSEGTGGREQYF. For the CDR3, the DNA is TGTGCCAGCAGTGAAGGGACAGGGGGACGCGAGCAGTACTTC.

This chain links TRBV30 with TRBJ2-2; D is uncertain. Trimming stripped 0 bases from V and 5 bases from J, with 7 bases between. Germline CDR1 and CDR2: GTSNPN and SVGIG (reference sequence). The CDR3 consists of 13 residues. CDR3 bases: TGTGCCTGGAGTGTAGGTTTTACCGGGGAGCTGTTTTTT. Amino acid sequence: CAWSVGFTGELFF.

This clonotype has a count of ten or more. CDR3 in amino acids: CASSLSGGEQYF. As DNA, the CDR3 is TGTGCCAGCAGTTTATCGGGGGGCGAGCAGTACTTC. The chain is built from TRBV12-3 or TRBV12-4 and TRBJ2-7; 7 nucleotides line up with TRBD2. The ends lost 2 bases at V and 6 bases at J; junction bases unmatched: 1. The CDR3 contains 12 residues.

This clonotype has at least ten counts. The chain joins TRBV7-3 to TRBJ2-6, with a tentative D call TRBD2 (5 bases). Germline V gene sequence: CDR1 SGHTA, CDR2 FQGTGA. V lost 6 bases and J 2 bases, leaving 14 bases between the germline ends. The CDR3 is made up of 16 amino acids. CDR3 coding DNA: TGTGCCAGCAGTCAGCGGTCGGCTGCTGGGGCCAACGTCCTGACTTTC. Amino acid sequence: CASSQRSAAGANVLTF.

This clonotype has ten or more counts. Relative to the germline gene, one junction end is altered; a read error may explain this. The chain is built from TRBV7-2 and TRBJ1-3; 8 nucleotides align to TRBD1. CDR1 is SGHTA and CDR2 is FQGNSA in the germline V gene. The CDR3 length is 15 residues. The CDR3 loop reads CANSTQGARGNTIYF. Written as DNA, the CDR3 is TGTGCCAACAGCACCCAGGGGGCGCGTGGAAACACCATATATTTT.

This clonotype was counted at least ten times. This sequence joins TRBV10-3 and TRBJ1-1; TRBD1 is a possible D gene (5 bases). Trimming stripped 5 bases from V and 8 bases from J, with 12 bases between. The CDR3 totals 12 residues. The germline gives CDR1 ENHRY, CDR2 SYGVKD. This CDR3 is CAISKGTDEAFF. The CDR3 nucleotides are TGTGCCATCAGTAAAGGGACCGACGAAGCTTTCTTT.

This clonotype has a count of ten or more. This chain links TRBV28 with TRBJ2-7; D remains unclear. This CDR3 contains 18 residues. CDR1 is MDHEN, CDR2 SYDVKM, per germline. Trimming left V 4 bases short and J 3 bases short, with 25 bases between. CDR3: CASSYPISLDGSDYEQYF. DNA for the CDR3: TGTGCCAGCAGTTACCCCATATCCTTGGACGGCTCCGACTACGAGCAGTACTTC.

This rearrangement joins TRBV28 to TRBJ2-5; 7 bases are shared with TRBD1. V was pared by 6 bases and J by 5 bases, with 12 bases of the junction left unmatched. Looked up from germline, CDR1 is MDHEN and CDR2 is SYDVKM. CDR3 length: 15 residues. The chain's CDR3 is CASSFTGVDGETQYF. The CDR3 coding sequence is TGTGCCAGCAGCTTTACAGGGGTTGATGGGGAGACCCAGTACTTC.

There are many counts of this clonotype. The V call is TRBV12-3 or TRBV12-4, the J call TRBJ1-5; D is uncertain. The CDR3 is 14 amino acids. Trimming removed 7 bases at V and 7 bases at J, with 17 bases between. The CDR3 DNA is TGTGCCAGCACCGCCGGCCCCTCGGCCCAGCCCCAGCATTTT. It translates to CASTAGPSAQPQHF.

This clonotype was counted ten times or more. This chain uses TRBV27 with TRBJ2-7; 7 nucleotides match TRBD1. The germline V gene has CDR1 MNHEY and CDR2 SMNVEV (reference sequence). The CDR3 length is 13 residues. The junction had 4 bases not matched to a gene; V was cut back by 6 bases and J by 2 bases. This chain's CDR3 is CASRQGPTYEQYF. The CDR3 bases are TGTGCCAGCAGACAGGGGCCCACCTACGAGCAGTACTTC.

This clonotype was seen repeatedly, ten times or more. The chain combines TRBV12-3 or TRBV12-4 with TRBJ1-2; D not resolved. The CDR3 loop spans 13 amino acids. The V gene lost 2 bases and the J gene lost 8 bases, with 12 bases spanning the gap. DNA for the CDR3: TGTGCCAGCAGTTTACTTGGAGTCTGGGGCTACACCTTC. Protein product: CASSLLGVWGYTF.

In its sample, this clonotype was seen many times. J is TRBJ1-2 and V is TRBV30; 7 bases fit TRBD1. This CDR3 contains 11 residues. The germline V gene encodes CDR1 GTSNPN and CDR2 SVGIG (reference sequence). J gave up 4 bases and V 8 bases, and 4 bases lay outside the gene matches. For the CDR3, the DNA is TGTGCCGGGACAGACCTCTATGGCTACACCTTC. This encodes CAGTDLYGYTF.

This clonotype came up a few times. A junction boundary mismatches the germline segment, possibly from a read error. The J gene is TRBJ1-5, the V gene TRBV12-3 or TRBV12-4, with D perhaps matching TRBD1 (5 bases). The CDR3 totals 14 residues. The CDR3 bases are TGTGCCAGCAGTCTCCAGTTGGGGCCTCAGTCCCAGCATTTT. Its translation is CASSLQLGPQSQHF.

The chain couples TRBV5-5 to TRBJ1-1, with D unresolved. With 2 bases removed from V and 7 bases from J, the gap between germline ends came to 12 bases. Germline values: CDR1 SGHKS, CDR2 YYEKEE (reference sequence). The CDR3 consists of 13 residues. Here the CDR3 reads CASSFRAEVEAFF. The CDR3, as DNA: TGTGCCAGCAGCTTTAGGGCCGAAGTTGAAGCTTTCTTT.

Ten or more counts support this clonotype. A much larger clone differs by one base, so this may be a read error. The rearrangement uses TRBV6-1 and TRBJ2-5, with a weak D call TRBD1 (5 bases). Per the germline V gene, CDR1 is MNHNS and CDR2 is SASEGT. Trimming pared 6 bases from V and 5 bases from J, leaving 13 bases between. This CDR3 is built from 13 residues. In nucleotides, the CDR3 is TGTGCCAGCAGCCTGATAGGGGCGGAGACCCAGTACTTC. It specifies CASSLIGAETQYF.